These 23 T cell receptor beta chains share one sample of origin, sequenced in a study of PD-L1 blockade in urothelial cancer. The time point here: pretreatment peripheral blood. Generated by immunoSEQ multiplex PCR, the TCRdb table keeps only in-frame clones and is missing some. The sample yields 90,000 or so clones, 90% seen once. The material sequenced was PBMCs, taken around atezolizumab (anti-PD-L1) treatment. The origin of the receptors is a man aged 55 to 69 with urothelial cancer.

This clone has just one count. The chain uses TRBV7-2 and TRBJ2-7; D might be TRBD1 (5 bases). The V end lost 5 bases, the J end lost 0 bases, and 14 bases lay between the germline ends. The CDR3 is 15 residues long. Germline CDR1 reads SGHTA; CDR2 reads FQGNSA. The DNA of the CDR3 is TGTGCCAGCAGCCCACGCGCAGGGAACTCCTACGAGCAGTACTTC. Amino acid sequence: CASSPRAGNSYEQYF.

This rearrangement joins TRBV4-1 to TRBJ1-5, with D unclear. Germline V CDR1 and CDR2: MGHRA, YSYEKL. Between the trimmed V and J ends, which lost 10 bases and 3 bases, there was a span of 13 bases. The CDR3 length is 13 residues. In DNA form, the CDR3 reads TGCGCCACCGGACGCGGGGTCAATCAGCCCCAGCATTTT. It codes for CATGRGVNQPQHF.

This chain links TRBV7-9 with TRBJ1-2; D is unclear. The germline V and J ends were trimmed by 1 base and 8 bases, with 14 bases remaining between them. Per the germline V gene, CDR1 is SEHNR and CDR2 is FQNEAQ (reference sequence). The CDR3 is 14 residues long. CDR3 sequence: CASSLDQFSGGYTF. In nucleotides, the CDR3 is TGTGCCAGCAGCTTAGATCAGTTTTCCGGGGGCTACACCTTC.

V gene TRBV14 combines with J gene TRBJ2-2; 10 bases line up with TRBD1. Germline V gives CDR1 SGHDN, CDR2 FVKESK. CDR3 length equals 14 residues. Unmatched junction bases numbered 2, after V lost 6 bases and J lost 4 bases. CDR3 residues: CASRGQGFTGELFF. The CDR3, as DNA: TGTGCCAGCAGGGGACAGGGGTTCACCGGGGAGCTGTTTTTT.

The V gene is TRBV28, the J gene TRBJ1-1; possibly TRBD1 for D (5 bases). The CDR3 consists of 12 residues. In germline, CDR1 is MDHEN, CDR2 SYDVKM. The V end lost 5 bases, the J end lost 8 bases, and 12 bases lay between the germline ends. In DNA, the CDR3 is TGTGCCAGCAGTCCACCAGGGTCGGAAGCTTTCTTT. This codes for CASSPPGSEAFF.

V gene TRBV18 combines with J gene TRBJ1-1, with TRBD1 identical over 10 bases. Germline V gene lookup returns CDR1 KGHSH and CDR2 LQKENI. V dropped 3 bases and J dropped 3; count of bases not matched to a gene: 1. The CDR3 sequence is 14 residues long. The CDR3 is CASSPGTGDTEAFF. CDR3 nucleotides: TGTGCCAGCTCACCCGGGACAGGGGACACTGAAGCTTTCTTT.

The V gene is TRBV6-5, the J gene TRBJ2-7; TRBD1 agrees at 7 bases. Trimming took 5 bases from V and 5 from J; bases not matched to a gene: 3. Germline loops: CDR1 MNHEY, CDR2 SVGAGI. The CDR3 extends over 12 amino acids. The CDR3 spells CASSEQGNEQYF. Here the CDR3 DNA reads TGTGCCAGCAGTGAACAGGGGAACGAGCAGTACTTC.

J is TRBJ2-7 and V is TRBV7-2, with a weak D call TRBD2 (6 bases). V was cut by 1 base and J by 4 bases, with 11 bases left in between. This CDR3 region has 14 residues. From germline, CDR1 is SGHTA and CDR2 FQGNSA. CDR3 sequence reads: CASSLDYAGYEQYF. The CDR3 DNA sequence: TGTGCCAGCAGCTTAGATTATGCGGGATACGAGCAGTACTTC. Drawing the rest from reference TRBV7-2 and TRBJ2-7, the complete variable domain is GAGVSQSPSNKVTEKGKDVELRCDPISGHTALYWYRQSLGQGLEFLIYFQGNSAPDKSGLPSDRFSAERTGGSVSTLTIQRTQQEDSAVYLCASSLDYAGYEQYFGPGTRLTVT.

V is TRBV7-8 and J is TRBJ2-7; 12 nucleotides agree with TRBD2. The CDR3 extends over 16 amino acids. The germline gives CDR1 SGHVS, CDR2 FQNEAQ. V gave up 5 bases and J gave up 3 bases; unmatched junction bases: 8. The CDR3 coding sequence is TGTGCCAGCAGCCTAGGACTAGCGGGAACCAACTACGAGCAGTACTTC. It yields the protein CASSLGLAGTNYEQYF.

This clone was recorded only once. V and J are TRBV27 and TRBJ2-7, with 12 bases aligning to TRBD2. CDR3 size: 15 residues. V lost 5 bases, J lost 7 bases, and 9 bases stayed unmatched. Looked up from germline, CDR1 is MNHEY and CDR2 is SMNVEV (reference sequence). CDR3 protein: CASSRSLAGGWEQYF. CDR3 nucleotides: TGTGCCAGCAGTCGGAGTCTAGCGGGGGGGTGGGAGCAGTACTTC.

CDR3 DNA sequence: TGTGCCAGCAGCGCGTCCGGGACAGGGTCCTACGAGCAGTACTTC. Protein: CASSASGTGSYEQYF. The chain carries TRBV7-3 and TRBJ2-7; 9 bases match TRBD1. This CDR3 has 15 amino acids. Germline V gene data show CDR1 as SGHTA and CDR2 as FQGTGA. Germline trimming cut 5 bases from V and 1 base from J; bases unmatched to any gene: 6.

The gene calls are TRBV10-3 and TRBJ2-3; TRBD1 is a possible D gene (6 bases). The V gene lost 3 bases and the J gene lost 7 bases, with 11 bases spanning the gap. The germline CDR1 and CDR2 sequences are ENHRY and SYGVKD. This CDR3 contains 13 residues. CDR3 in DNA: TGTGCCATCAGTGATACGCAGGGGTATACGCAGTATTTT. This sequence encodes CAISDTQGYTQYF.

V usage is TRBV7-3 and J usage is TRBJ1-2; 9 bases fit TRBD1. The V gene's germline CDR1 is SGHTA and CDR2 FQGTGA. CDR3 length: 15 amino acids. Unmatched junction bases numbered 5, after V lost 4 bases and J lost 2 bases. CDR3 coding DNA: TGTGCCAGCAGCTCAGGGACAGGGATGAACTATGGCTACACCTTC. Protein sequence: CASSSGTGMNYGYTF.

This clone came up once. The gene calls are TRBV18 and TRBJ1-1; 7 bases are a match to TRBD1. J was trimmed by 1 base and V by 3 bases; bases with no gene match: 5. The V gene's germline CDR1 is KGHSH and CDR2 LQKENI. The CDR3 runs 15 residues. CDR3 bases: TGTGCCAGCTCACCCCTGACAGGGCAGAACACTGAAGCTTTCTTT. Translated, it gives CASSPLTGQNTEAFF.

V is TRBV5-8 and J is TRBJ2-7, with 7 bases matching TRBD1. J lost 4 bases, V lost 4 bases, and 8 bases had no gene match. Per germline, CDR1 SGHTS and CDR2 YDEGEE. The CDR3 runs to 14 residues. The CDR3 DNA is TGTGCCAGCAGCGAGAACAGGGGTCGTTACGAGCAGTACTTC. Its translation is CASSENRGRYEQYF.

The chain has TRBV7-9 and TRBJ1-1; 7 nucleotides match TRBD1. CDR1 is SEHNR and CDR2 is FQNEAQ in the germline V gene (reference sequence). The CDR3 runs to 15 residues. The V and J ends lost 5 bases and 7 bases, in that order; junction bases with no gene match: 13. Here the CDR3 reads CASSNLKGQKIEAFF. CDR3 sequence (DNA): TGTGCCAGCAGCAATCTGAAGGGACAGAAGATTGAAGCTTTCTTT.

The genes are TRBV10-3 and TRBJ1-2, with 11 bases identical to TRBD1. The CDR3 loop spans 14 amino acids. In germline, CDR1 is ENHRY, CDR2 SYGVKD. V lost 2 bases and J lost 8; bases outside the gene matches: 4. CDR3 nucleotides: TGTGCCATCAGTGAGGGACAGGGGGCTGGAGGCTACACCTTC. Translation: CAISEGQGAGGYTF.

This chain connects TRBV11-1 to TRBJ2-5; D gene ambiguous. The CDR3 is 13 amino acids. The V end was cut by 1 base, the J end by 5 bases, with 8 bases between. Germline V gene data show CDR1 as SGHAT and CDR2 as FQDESV (reference sequence). The CDR3 region has the DNA TGTGCCAGCAGCTTAGGACCTAGGGAGACCCAGTACTTC. This translates into CASSLGPRETQYF.

The J gene is TRBJ2-2, the V gene TRBV29-1, with 8 bases aligning to TRBD1. The ends lost 4 bases at V and 4 bases at J; junction bases unmatched: 8. CDR1 is SQVTM, CDR2 ANQGSEA, per germline. This CDR3 region has 15 residues. In DNA form, the CDR3 reads TGCAGCGTTGGTGCCAGGGGGCGAAGCACCGGGGAGCTGTTTTTT. Protein: CSVGARGRSTGELFF.

The chain joins TRBV7-9 to TRBJ1-4; possibly TRBD1 for D (6 bases). The CDR3 extends over 14 amino acids. The germline gives CDR1 SEHNR, CDR2 FQNEAQ (reference sequence). Trimming pared 5 bases from V and 4 bases from J, leaving 11 bases between. The CDR3 DNA sequence: TGTGCCAGCAGCCCTCGGACAGTTAATGAAAAACTGTTTTTT. Translating it yields CASSPRTVNEKLFF.

J is TRBJ2-1 and V is TRBV25-1; D not resolved. Germline-derived CDR1 and CDR2 are MGHDK and SYGVNS. This CDR3 region has 11 residues. Between the trimmed V and J ends, which lost 3 bases and 6 bases, there was a span of 3 bases. CDR3 loop: CASSDFNEQFF. In DNA form, the CDR3 reads TGTGCCAGCAGTGACTTCAATGAGCAGTTCTTC. The variable domain in full, completed from reference TRBV25-1 and TRBJ2-1, reads EADIYQTPRYLVIGTGKKITLECSQTMGHDKMYWYQQDPGMELHLIHYSYGVNSTEKGDLSSESTVSRIRTEHFPLTLESARPSHTSQYLCASSDFNEQFFGPGTRLTVL.

This clone was recorded once. The chain carries TRBV11-2 and TRBJ2-5, with D perhaps TRBD1 (6 bases). The V end lost 5 bases, the J end lost 5 bases, and 9 bases lay between the germline ends. The CDR3 has 12 amino acids. Germline CDR1 and CDR2: SGHAT and FQNNGV. DNA for the CDR3: TGTGCCAGCAGCCTTACAGGGGAGACCCAGTACTTC. Encoded protein: CASSLTGETQYF. The full variable domain, completed using reference TRBV11-2 and TRBJ2-5, is EAGVAQSPRYKIIEKRQSVAFWCNPISGHATLYWYQQILGQGPKLLIQFQNNGVVDDSQLPKDRFSAERLKGVDSTLKIQPAKLEDSAVYLCASSLTGETQYFGPGTRLLVL.

V is TRBV10-3 and J is TRBJ2-3; 7 bases align to TRBD2. V lost 2 bases and J lost 6; bases outside the gene matches: 2. The CDR3 consists of 13 residues. Per germline, CDR1 ENHRY and CDR2 SYGVKD. The CDR3, as DNA: TGTGCCATCAGTGAGCTGGGAGGGGATACGCAGTATTTT. Protein product: CAISELGGDTQYF.